The entry below gives a single TCR beta chain sequence along with its context. The data originate from a study of OX40 agonist ivuxolimab in advanced cancers. V shed 11 bases and J 3 bases; nucleotides not matched to a gene: 13. This CDR3 contains 14 residues. Germline CDR1 reads MNHEY; CDR2 reads SVGAGI. Data came from immunoSEQ multiplex PCR; TCRdb stores just in-frame clones and leaves some out. The top ten clones hold 1.2% of a sample with tens of thousands of clones, 80% of them seen once. The clonotype comes from an adult with an advanced solid tumor such as melanoma, head and neck, liver or kidney cancer. This specimen was CD4+ or CD8+ T cells sorted from blood, taken in a trial of the OX40 agonist ivuxolimab. This sequence joins TRBV6-5 and TRBJ2-7, with 7 bases aligning to TRBD2. The CDR3 nucleotides are TGTGCCTCGTGGGTGGGCGGGGGAGACTACGAGCAGTACTTC. Its protein product is CASWVGGGDYEQYF.